This T cell receptor (beta chain) emerged from a study of CD8+CD57+ T cells in acquired aplastic anemia. Study overall: Mean yield of DNA from sorted CD4+ and CD8+ cells was approximately 3 ug. Study results and limitations: Found in both controls and patients were some 30 CD8+ CDR3 sequences.

The study profiled TCR beta VDJ and CDR3 using genomic DNA as template. MiXCR, run by TCRdb on the reads, gives a single entry per CDR3 protein. Of 400,000 to 450,000 distinct CDR3 sequences in the sample, 55% to 75% were seen once. Germline CDR1 SGHTA, CDR2 FQGNSA. The CDR3 totals 13 residues. V was cut by 4 bases and J by 0 bases, with 4 bases left in between. The table lists this clonotype with many counts. Antigen specificity is unknown. The receptor was isolated from a human donor in good health, serving as a control. The rearrangement joins TRBV7-2 to TRBJ1-5; D is unresolved. The sample was sorted CD4+, CD8+, or CD8+CD57+ T cells (not recorded which) from PBMCs. CDR3: CASSSDSNQPQHF. The DNA for the CDR3 is TGTGCCAGCAGCTCGGATAGCAATCAGCCCCAGCATTTT.